Listed below are T cell receptor beta chains from one sample, sequenced in a study of CD8 T cells in Susac syndrome. MiXCR was run by TCRdb on the immunoSEQ multiplex PCR reads, yielding one entry per CDR3 protein. The table includes about 240,000 distinct CDR3 sequences, around 96% detected once. Sample: CD4+ T cells from PBMCs. These receptors were collected from a human donor with Susac syndrome. Both conserved end residues are part of each CDR3. D genes are given only for firm matches. Clone sizes are given selectively: once, few, many, or a class where the clone is expanded.

>TRBV7-9|NA|13|NA|TRBJ2-2
CASSLSLAGELFF
TGTGCCAGCAGCTTATCCCTAGCCGGGGAGCTGTTTTTT
>TRBV30|NA|15|NA|TRBJ1-4
CAWSAGTQKNEKLFF
TGTGCCTGGAGTGCCGGGACACAGAAAAATGAAAAACTGTTTTTT
>TRBV29-1|NA|13|NA|TRBJ2-5
CSVVSPSGETQYF
TGCAGCGTTGTCAGCCCGAGTGGGGAGACCCAGTACTTC
>TRBV9|NA|14|NA|TRBJ2-3
CASSVGTLTDTQYF
TGTGCCAGCAGCGTCGGGACCCTCACAGATACGCAGTATTTT
>TRBV6-1|NA|15|NA|TRBJ2-1
CASSEGLATGNEQFF
TGTGCCAGCAGTGAGGGGCTAGCCACAGGGAATGAGCAGTTCTTC
>TRBV20-1|TRBD2|16|NA|TRBJ2-1
CSASRNEASGNNEQFF
TGCAGTGCTAGTCGTAACGAGGCTAGCGGGAACAATGAGCAGTTCTTC
>TRBV20-1|NA|14|NA|TRBJ2-5
CSARTGYRRETQYF
TGCAGTGCACGTACAGGGTACCGGCGGGAGACCCAGTACTTC
>TRBV7-8|TRBD1|15|NA|TRBJ2-3
CASSLGTGVTDTQYF
TGTGCCAGCAGCTTAGGGACAGGCGTCACAGATACGCAGTATTTT
>TRBV23-1|NA|13|NA|TRBJ2-3
CARPLRLPDTQYF
TGCGCCAGACCTTTGCGTCTTCCAGATACGCAGTATTTT
>TRBV30|NA|13|NA|TRBJ1-1
CAWRQGLNTEAFF
TGTGCCTGGAGGCAGGGTTTGAACACTGAAGCTTTCTTT
>TRBV28|NA|16|once|TRBJ1-1
CASSFSYRVMNTEAFF
TGTGCCAGCAGTTTTTCTTATCGGGTAATGAACACTGAAGCTTTCTTT
>TRBV29-1|NA|16|NA|TRBJ2-1
CSVEDRLDVPHNEQFF
TGCAGCGTTGAAGATCGACTGGACGTACCTCACAATGAGCAGTTCTTC
>TRBV20-1|TRBD1|14|NA|TRBJ1-1
CSALTGRQNTEAFF
TGCAGTGCCCTGACAGGGAGGCAGAACACTGAAGCTTTCTTT
>TRBV5-1|NA|14|NA|TRBJ1-2
CASSLESGFRGYTF
TGCGCCAGCAGCTTGGAATCCGGGTTCCGCGGCTACACCTTC
>TRBV20-1|TRBD2|12|NA|TRBJ2-7
CSAGISGYEQYF
TGCAGTGCTGGGATTAGCGGGTACGAGCAGTACTTC
>TRBV21-1|NA|21|NA|TRBJ2-7
CASSNPGDRGTSGKEVNEQYF
TGTGCCAGCAGCAATCCAGGGGACCGAGGGACTAGCGGGAAGGAGGTGAACGAGCAGTACTTC
>TRBV20-1|TRBD1|14|NA|TRBJ2-2
CSAGRTGPTGELFF
TGCAGTGCTGGAAGGACAGGGCCAACCGGGGAGCTGTTTTTT
>TRBV15|TRBD2|15|NA|TRBJ2-1
CATSRGGLAANEQFF
TGTGCCACCAGCAGAGGTGGACTAGCGGCTAATGAGCAGTTCTTC
>TRBV6-5|NA|14|NA|TRBJ2-2
CASSEDYYTGELFF
TGTGCCAGCAGTGAGGACTACTACACCGGGGAGCTGTTTTTT
>TRBV18|NA|16|once|TRBJ1-3
CASSPRRTSRGNTIYF
TGTGCCAGCTCACCACGCAGGACTAGTCGTGGAAACACCATATATTTT
>TRBV7-7|NA|11|NA|TRBJ2-5
CASSPKETQYF
TGTGCTAGCAGCCCAAAAGAGACCCAGTACTTC
>TRBV2|NA|12|NA|TRBJ2-7
CASRREASEQYF
TGTGCCAGCAGACGTGAGGCTAGCGAGCAGTACTTC
>TRBV4-1|NA|17|NA|TRBJ2-2
CASSQGGWGSNTGELFF
TGCGCCAGCAGCCAGGGGGGCTGGGGTTCGAACACCGGGGAGCTGTTTTTT
>TRBV5-8|TRBD1|17|NA|TRBJ1-2
CASSSGGQALMGYGYTF
TGTGCCAGCAGCTCAGGGGGACAGGCGCTAATGGGCTATGGCTACACCTTC
>TRBV10-3|TRBD2|14|NA|TRBJ2-5
CAIGGGRYQETQYF
TGTGCCATCGGCGGGGGGCGATACCAAGAGACCCAGTACTTC
>TRBV9|NA|17|NA|TRBJ2-2
CASSVASGDGYTGELFF
TGTGCCAGCAGCGTAGCAAGCGGTGATGGGTACACCGGGGAGCTGTTTTTT
>TRBV29-1|TRBD1|13|NA|TRBJ2-5
CSTDRGKKETQYF
TGCAGCACGGACAGGGGGAAAAAAGAGACCCAGTACTTC
>TRBV29-1|NA|18|once|TRBJ2-3
CSVVRRGTGQGSTDTQYF
TGCAGCGTTGTGAGAAGGGGGACCGGTCAGGGTAGCACAGATACGCAGTATTTT
>TRBV30|TRBD2|14|NA|TRBJ2-1
CAWSVRGLDGEQFF
TGTGCCTGGAGTGTAAGGGGACTAGACGGTGAGCAGTTCTTC
>TRBV29-1|NA|12|NA|TRBJ1-2
CSAVGANYGYTF
TGCAGCGCCGTGGGGGCTAACTATGGCTACACCTTC
>TRBV20-1|TRBD2|17|NA|TRBJ2-1
CSAPGLAGDLSYNEQFF
TGCAGTGCTCCGGGACTAGCGGGAGACCTCTCCTACAATGAGCAGTTCTTC
>TRBV24-1|NA|11|few|TRBJ1-2
CATSDPSGYTF
TGTGCCACCAGTGACCCCAGTGGCTACACCTTC
>TRBV3-1|NA|13|NA|TRBJ2-1
CASSQEGRNEQFF
TGTGCCAGCAGCCAAGAGGGGAGGAATGAGCAGTTCTTC
>TRBV14|TRBD2|16|once|TRBJ2-3
CASVPPPSGRADTQYF
TGTGCCAGCGTCCCGCCGCCAAGCGGGAGGGCAGATACGCAGTATTTT
>TRBV30|NA|13|NA|TRBJ1-5
CAWTTGFGQPQHF
TGTGCCTGGACTACAGGGTTTGGTCAGCCCCAGCATTTT
>TRBV20-1|NA|11|few|TRBJ2-5
CSASTRETQYF
TGCAGTGCTAGTACCAGGGAGACCCAGTACTTC
>TRBV20-1|NA|14|NA|TRBJ2-3
CSAPRHTSTDTQYF
TGCAGTGCTCCAAGACACACCTCCACAGATACGCAGTATTTT
>TRBV3-1|TRBD2|17|NA|TRBJ2-1
CASSQDLLAGGRNEQFF
TGTGCCAGCAGCCAAGATTTGCTAGCGGGAGGACGCAATGAGCAGTTCTTC
>TRBV6-5|TRBD1|15|NA|TRBJ2-4
CASSYGGQGRNIQYF
TGTGCCAGCAGTTACGGAGGACAGGGTAGGAACATTCAGTACTTC
>TRBV30|NA|11|NA|TRBJ1-2
CAWSLGDGYTF
TGTGCCTGGAGTTTAGGGGATGGCTACACCTTC
>TRBV9|NA|13|NA|TRBJ2-1
CASSQQGYNEQFF
TGTGCCAGCAGCCAGCAGGGGTACAATGAGCAGTTCTTC
>TRBV20-1|NA|14|NA|TRBJ2-7
CSARDGVGEREQYF
TGCAGTGCTAGAGATGGGGTCGGGGAACGCGAGCAGTACTTC
>TRBV2|NA|14|NA|TRBJ2-7
CASKKSDNSYEQYF
TGTGCCAGCAAAAAATCGGACAACTCCTACGAGCAGTACTTC
>TRBV9|TRBD2|16|NA|TRBJ2-1
CASSRLTSGRGNEQFF
TGTGCCAGCAGCCGCCTGACTAGCGGGAGGGGCAATGAGCAGTTCTTC
>TRBV20-1|TRBD2|13|NA|TRBJ2-1
CSASSLAGGEQFF
TGCAGTGCTAGTTCTCTAGCGGGAGGGGAGCAGTTCTTC
>TRBV21-1|NA|16|NA|TRBJ2-7
CASSKGGEMDSYEQYF
TGTGCCAGCAGCAAAGGAGGGGAGATGGACTCCTACGAGCAGTACTTC
>TRBV29-1|TRBD2|13|NA|TRBJ2-2
CSVTSGSVGELFF
TGCAGCGTGACTAGCGGGAGTGTCGGGGAGCTGTTTTTT
>TRBV20-1|NA|15|once|TRBJ1-5
CSARDTGLGNQPQHF
TGCAGTGCTAGAGATACGGGACTTGGGAATCAGCCCCAGCATTTT
>TRBV6-2/TRBV6-3|TRBD1|14|NA|TRBJ1-5
CASSSGQVNQPQHF
TGTGCCAGCAGTTCCGGACAGGTCAATCAGCCCCAGCATTTT
>TRBV7-2|NA|14|NA|TRBJ2-7
CASSARTVSYEQYF
TGTGCCAGCAGCGCACGGACAGTCTCCTACGAGCAGTACTTC
>TRBV18|NA|14|NA|TRBJ2-7
CASAAQGTSYEQYF
TGTGCCAGCGCAGCCCAGGGGACGTCCTACGAGCAGTACTTC
>TRBV20-1|TRBD2|16|NA|TRBJ2-4
CSAPGLAGVGGYIQYF
TGCAGTGCCCCGGGACTAGCGGGAGTCGGGGGATACATTCAGTACTTC